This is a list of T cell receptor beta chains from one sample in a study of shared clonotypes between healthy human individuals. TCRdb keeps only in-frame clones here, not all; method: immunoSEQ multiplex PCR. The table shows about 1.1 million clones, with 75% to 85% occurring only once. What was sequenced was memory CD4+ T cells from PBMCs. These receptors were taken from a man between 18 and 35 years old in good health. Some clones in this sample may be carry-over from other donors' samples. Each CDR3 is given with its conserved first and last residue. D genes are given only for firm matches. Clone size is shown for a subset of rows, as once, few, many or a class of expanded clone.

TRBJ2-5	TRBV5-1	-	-	TGCGCCAGCAGCTATGGGTCGACAGGAGCCTTCCAAGAGACCCAGTACTTC	CASSYGSTGAFQETQYF
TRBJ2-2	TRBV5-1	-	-	TGCGCCAGCAGCCCCCAGTGGGACACCGGGGAGCTGTTTTTT	CASSPQWDTGELFF
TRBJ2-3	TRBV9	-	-	TGTGCCAGCAGCGTAGATGGGTTGGAGATGGGGGATACGCAGTATTTT	CASSVDGLEMGDTQYF
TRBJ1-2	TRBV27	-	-	TGTGCCAGCAGACGAGGGCCACGGGCTGGCTACACCTTC	CASRRGPRAGYTF
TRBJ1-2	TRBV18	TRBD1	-	TGTGCCAGCTCACCGGGGACAGGGGGAAGTGGCTACACCTTC	CASSPGTGGSGYTF
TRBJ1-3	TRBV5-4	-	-	TGTGCCAGCACCGCAACAGGGAGAGGCGACACCATATATTTT	CASTATGRGDTIYF
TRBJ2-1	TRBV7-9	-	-	TGTGCCAGCAGCCCGGGGTTCTACAATGAGCAGTTCTTC	CASSPGFYNEQFF
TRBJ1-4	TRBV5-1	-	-	TGCGCCAGCAGCTTGACGGGAATAGGGGATGAAAAACTGTTTTTT	CASSLTGIGDEKLFF
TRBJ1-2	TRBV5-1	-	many	TGCGCCAGCAGCTTGGAGAGCGTTAACTATGGCTACACCTTC	CASSLESVNYGYTF
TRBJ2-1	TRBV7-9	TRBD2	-	TGTGCCAGCAGCTTAGAGAGCGGGAGGGCCCGCAATGAGCAGTTCTTC	CASSLESGRARNEQFF
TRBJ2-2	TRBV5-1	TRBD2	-	TGCGCCAGCAGCTTCTCTGTGGGCGGGAGGCTCGCCGGGGAGCTGTTTTTT	CASSFSVGGRLAGELFF
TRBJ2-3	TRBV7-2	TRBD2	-	TGTGCCAGCAGCTTAGCGGGAGGCGGGGGAGATACGCAGTATTTT	CASSLAGGGGDTQYF
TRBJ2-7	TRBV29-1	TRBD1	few	TGCAGCGTTGGAAGGGGACAGGGGATCGAGCAGTACTTC	CSVGRGQGIEQYF
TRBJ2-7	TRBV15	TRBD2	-	TGTGCCACCAGCAGAGAGACGGAGGACGGGAGGCGCTCCTACGAGCAGTACTTC	CATSRETEDGRRSYEQYF
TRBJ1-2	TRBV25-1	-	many	TGTGCCAGCAGTAAAGGACAGAACTATGGCTACACCTTC	CASSKGQNYGYTF
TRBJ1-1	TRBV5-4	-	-	TGTGCCAGCAGCTTGAGTAGTACCAACACTGAAGCTTTCTTT	CASSLSSTNTEAFF
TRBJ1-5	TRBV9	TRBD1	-	TGTGCCAGCAGCGCCTGGGACAGGGTAGATGGAGTACCCCAGCATTTT	CASSAWDRVDGVPQHF
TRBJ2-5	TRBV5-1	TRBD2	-	TGCGCCAGCAGCTTGGTAGCCGGGAGGGCCGGGGAGACCCAGTACTTC	CASSLVAGRAGETQYF
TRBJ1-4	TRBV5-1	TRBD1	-	TGCGCCAGCAGCGTACAGGGGAGTACTAATGAAAAACTGTTTTTT	CASSVQGSTNEKLFF
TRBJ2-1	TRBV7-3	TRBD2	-	TGTGCCAGCAGTTTAAGCGGGAGGGAAAACAATGAGCAGTTCTTC	CASSLSGRENNEQFF